This T cell receptor (beta chain) was identified during a study of T cell changes during pregnancy in multiple sclerosis. Germline-derived CDR1 and CDR2 are MNHNS and SASEGT. The CDR3 covers 13 residues. V lost 6 bases and J lost 10; bases outside the gene matches: 7. Only in-frame clones appear in the TCRdb table, and some are missing; sequencing was by immunoSEQ multiplex PCR. The profile shows about 50,000 clones, about nine tenths of them singletons. The chain employs TRBV6-1 and TRBJ1-4, with 8 bases matching TRBD1. The specimen was CD4+ T cells from peripheral blood mononuclear cells, collected in the second trimester of pregnancy. The sequence came from a female donor with multiple sclerosis, enrolled in a pregnancy study. CDR3 in amino acids: CASRIGTGGKLFF. CDR3 bases: TGTGCCAGCAGAATAGGGACAGGTGGAAAACTGTTTTTT.